This is a list of T cell receptor beta chains from one sample in a study of vaccination and CD4 T cells after COVID-19. Their antigens remain unidentified. Using its own MiXCR run on the PCR reads, TCRdb lists one record per CDR3 protein. The sample shows roughly 20,000 distinct CDR3 sequences, roughly two fifths of them seen only once. The material sequenced was CD4+ T cells from blood, cultured in vitro, taken after SARS-CoV-2 vaccination. These receptors were taken from a human donor who had recovered from COVID-19. CDR3s include the opening cysteine and the closing phenylalanine or tryptophan. The order of the fields is J gene, V gene, D gene, clone size, CDR3 protein, CDR3 DNA. A D gene is named only where the DNA matches it firmly. Clone size is not always given. Where it is, it says once, few, many or a class for expanded clones.

>TRBJ2-7|TRBV2|NA|once
CASPRSRQESYEQYF
TGTGCCAGTCCCCGGTCCCGACAGGAATCCTACGAGCAGTACTTC
>TRBJ2-2|TRBV5-6|NA|NA
CASSLRLTGGPRTGELFF
TGTGCCAGCAGCTTACGGTTAACCGGGGGCCCTCGGACCGGGGAGCTGTTTTTT
>TRBJ2-5|TRBV4-1|NA|NA
CASSPFLAGSQKETQYF
TGCGCCAGCAGCCCTTTTTTGGCGGGATCACAAAAGGAGACCCAGTACTTC
>TRBJ2-1|TRBV20-1|NA|few
CSAERNEQFF
TGCAGTGCGGAGAGGAATGAGCAGTTCTTC
>TRBJ1-2|TRBV30|NA|NA
CAWSVGRMRYGYTF
TGTGCCTGGAGTGTAGGCAGGATGAGGTATGGCTACACCTTC
>TRBJ2-7|TRBV18|NA|NA
CASSRLNYEQYF
TGTGCCAGCTCACGCTTAAACTACGAGCAGTACTTC
>TRBJ2-7|TRBV11-3|NA|NA
CASSLVAWDRSYEQYF
TGTGCCAGCAGCTTAGTTGCGTGGGACCGATCCTACGAGCAGTACTTC
>TRBJ1-1|TRBV19|TRBD1|NA
CASSIVGTAEAFF
TGTGCCAGTAGTATAGTCGGGACAGCCGAAGCTTTCTTT
>TRBJ1-5|TRBV27|NA|few
CASRLRQYQPQHF
TGTGCCAGCAGACTGCGACAGTATCAGCCCCAGCATTTT
>TRBJ2-2|TRBV7-6|TRBD2|NA
CASSLRGLAGQDLNTGELFF
TGTGCCAGCAGCTTGAGGGGACTAGCGGGGCAAGATCTGAACACCGGGGAGCTGTTTTTT
>TRBJ2-4|TRBV6-2/TRBV6-3|TRBD2|once
CASSSTGLARIQYF
TGTGCCAGCAGTTCAACGGGACTAGCACGGATTCAGTACTTC
>TRBJ2-7|TRBV7-2|NA|NA
CASSTPGTPYEQYF
TGTGCCAGCAGTACCCCCGGGACGCCCTACGAGCAGTACTTC
>TRBJ1-5|TRBV24-1|TRBD1|few
CATSASSGTGMGQPQHF
TGTGCCACCAGTGCCTCCAGCGGGACAGGAATGGGCCAGCCCCAGCATTTT
>TRBJ1-5|TRBV7-8|NA|NA
CASSLGSGFSNQPQHF
TGTGCCAGCAGCTTAGGTTCAGGCTTCAGCAATCAGCCCCAGCATTTT